Detailed here is one T cell receptor beta chain. As yet, its antigen is unknown. The source of the sample is a study of shared clonotypes between healthy human individuals. Study-wide results and limits: Clonotypes not shared had lower generation probabilities than those common to all four donors.

Sequencing was performed with immunoSEQ multiplex PCR; in TCRdb, only in-frame clones are kept and a portion is missing. The profile shows about 2.3 million clones, around 93% of them singletons. CDR3 size: 14 residues. Germline V gene lookup returns CDR1 MNHNS and CDR2 SASEGT. Trimming removed 5 bases from V and 1 base from J, with 11 bases in between. This receptor was identified in a man younger than 35 in good health. Some clones in this sample may be carry-over from other donors' samples. The chain carries TRBV6-1 and TRBJ1-1, with D tentatively TRBD1 (5 bases). The sequencing sample was made of naive CD4+ T cells from PBMCs. Subset reported: CD45RA+ positively selected. CDR3 amino acids: CASSSDDRNTEAFF. The DNA of the CDR3 is TGTGCCAGCAGTTCTGACGACAGGAACACTGAAGCTTTCTTT.